These 10 T cell receptor beta chains were all obtained from the same sample, sequenced in a study of cytomegalovirus exposure and HLA in healthy donors. PCR amplification relied on 60 Vbeta primers (plus 13 Jbeta primers). Some clones are missing from TCRdb's copy, which holds only in-frame ones; the method was immunoSEQ multiplex PCR. This sample's clone table lists around 140,000 clones. Sequences were obtained from PBMCs. The receptors were gathered from a male donor in good health and CMV-seronegative.

The chain couples TRBV6-6 to TRBJ2-5, with 8 bases aligning to TRBD1. CDR1 MNHNY and CDR2 SVGAGI come from the germline V gene (reference sequence). The CDR3 has 15 residues. V was clipped by 0 bases and J by 5 bases; unmatched bases: 5. CDR3 bases: TGTGCCAGCAGTTACTCGAGGGACAGGTGGGAGACCCAGTACTTC. Residues: CASSYSRDRWETQYF.

The chain joins TRBV15 to TRBJ1-4; 7 nucleotides match TRBD1. Germline trimming cut 8 bases from V and 4 bases from J; bases unmatched to any gene: 7. Germline-derived CDR1 and CDR2 are LNHNV and YYDKDF (reference sequence). This CDR3 contains 14 residues. The DNA of the CDR3 is TGTGCCACCCAATGGACAGGCCATAATGAAAAACTGTTTTTT. Residues: CATQWTGHNEKLFF.

The rearrangement links TRBV6-6 to TRBJ1-1, with a tentative D call TRBD1 (6 bases). The germline gives CDR1 MNHNY, CDR2 SVGAGI (reference sequence). The CDR3 is 16 amino acids. Trimming cost V 8 bases and J 0 bases, with 19 bases left between them. This chain's CDR3 is CASPPPGGIVNTEAFF. The CDR3 DNA reads TGTGCCAGCCCACCCCCGGGGGGCATCGTGAACACTGAAGCTTTCTTT.

The rearrangement uses TRBV19 and TRBJ2-3, with D tentatively TRBD2 (6 bases). There are 15 residues in the CDR3. Looked up from germline, CDR1 is LNHDA and CDR2 is SQIVND (reference sequence). Trimming cost V 4 bases and J 6 bases, with 17 bases left between them. The CDR3 DNA reads TGTGCCAGTAGTAGGGGGACGGGGGATGGGGATACGCAGTATTTT. Translation: CASSRGTGDGDTQYF. Looking up the rest from reference TRBV19 and TRBJ2-3 gives the full variable domain: DGGITQSPKYLFRKEGQNVTLSCEQNLNHDAMYWYRQDPGQGLRLIYYSQIVNDFQKGDIAEGYSVSREKKESFPLTVTSAQKNPTAFYLCASSRGTGDGDTQYFGPGTRLTVL.

J is TRBJ1-5 and V is TRBV19; D is uncertain. The V end was cut by 1 base, the J end by 11 bases, with 15 bases between. The CDR3 contains 14 residues. The germline V gene has CDR1 LNHDA and CDR2 SQIVND (reference sequence). CDR3 DNA sequence: TGTGCCAGTAGTATAGTAACAGTTAATTCAGCCCAGCATTTT. Protein sequence: CASSIVTVNSAQHF. Full variable domain (missing parts from reference TRBV19 and TRBJ1-5): DGGITQSPKYLFRKEGQNVTLSCEQNLNHDAMYWYRQDPGQGLRLIYYSQIVNDFQKGDIAEGYSVSREKKESFPLTVTSAQKNPTAFYLCASSIVTVNSAQHFGDGTRLSIL.

The chain employs TRBV13 and TRBJ2-1; 8 bases map to TRBD1. The CDR3 spans 12 residues. Germline CDR1 is PRHDT and CDR2 is FYEKMQ (reference sequence). The junction had 8 bases not matched to a gene; V was cut back by 5 bases and J by 14 bases. Written as DNA, the CDR3 is TGTGCCAGCAGCCTCCGGACAGGGTACGAGTTCTTC. It specifies CASSLRTGYEFF.

This chain joins TRBV6-6 and TRBJ2-5, with D possibly matching TRBD1 (6 bases). Trimming shortened V by 0 bases and J by 1 base, and 12 bases separated the two germline ends. The CDR3 runs 16 residues. CDR1 is MNHNY, CDR2 SVGAGI, per germline (reference sequence). Here the CDR3 DNA reads TGTGCCAGCAGTTACTCAACAGGGATAGGCCAAGAGACCCAGTACTTC. This encodes CASSYSTGIGQETQYF.

V gene TRBV28 combines with J gene TRBJ1-1; TRBD1 agrees at 7 bases. The CDR3 runs 13 residues. The trim removed 4 bases at V and 3 bases at J, leaving 2 bases unmatched. The germline CDR1 and CDR2 sequences are MDHEN and SYDVKM. CDR3 bases: TGTGCCAGCAGTTCCAGGGGGGACACTGAAGCTTTCTTT. Encoded protein: CASSSRGDTEAFF. The variable domain in full, completed from reference TRBV28 and TRBJ1-1, reads DVKVTQSSRYLVKRTGEKVFLECVQDMDHENMFWYRQDPGLGLRLIYFSYDVKMKEKGDIPEGYSVSREKKERFSLILESASTNQTSMYLCASSSRGDTEAFFGQGTRLTVV.

This chain connects TRBV27 to TRBJ2-1; D is possibly TRBD2 (5 bases). Germline V gene data show CDR1 as MNHEY and CDR2 as SMNVEV (reference sequence). The CDR3 has 13 amino acids. V lost 6 bases and J lost 4, with 10 bases in between. CDR3 nucleotide sequence: TGTGCCAGCAGCCCACGGACTTACAATGAGCAGTTCTTC. Translation gives CASSPRTYNEQFF.

The chain combines TRBV5-1 with TRBJ1-6, with 8 bases lining up with TRBD1. The CDR3 has 14 amino acids. Germline assignment: CDR1 SGHRS and CDR2 YFSETQ. The J segment lost 9 bases and the V segment lost 4 bases, leaving 6 bases of the junction unmatched. The CDR3 nucleotides read TGCGCCAGCAGCCCAGGACAGGGAGTTTCACCCCTCCACTTT. It specifies CASSPGQGVSPLHF. The variable domain in full, completed from reference TRBV5-1 and TRBJ1-6, reads KAGVTQTPRYLIKTRGQQVTLSCSPISGHRSVSWYQQTPGQGLQFLFEYFSETQRNKGNFPGRFSGRQFSNSRSEMNVSTLELGDSALYLCASSPGQGVSPLHFGNGTRLTVT.